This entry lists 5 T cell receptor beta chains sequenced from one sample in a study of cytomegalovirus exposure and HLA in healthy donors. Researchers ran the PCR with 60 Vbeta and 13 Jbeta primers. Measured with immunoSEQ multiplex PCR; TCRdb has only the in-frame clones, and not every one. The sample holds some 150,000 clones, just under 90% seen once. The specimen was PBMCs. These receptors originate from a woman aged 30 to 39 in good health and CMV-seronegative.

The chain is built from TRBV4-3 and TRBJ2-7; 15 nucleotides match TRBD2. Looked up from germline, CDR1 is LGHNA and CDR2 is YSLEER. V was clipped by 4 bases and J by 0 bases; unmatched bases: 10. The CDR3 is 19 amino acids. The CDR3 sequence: CASSRSTGTSGGNSYEQYF. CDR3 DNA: TGCGCCAGCAGCCGAAGCACCGGGACTAGCGGGGGGAACTCCTACGAGCAGTACTTC.

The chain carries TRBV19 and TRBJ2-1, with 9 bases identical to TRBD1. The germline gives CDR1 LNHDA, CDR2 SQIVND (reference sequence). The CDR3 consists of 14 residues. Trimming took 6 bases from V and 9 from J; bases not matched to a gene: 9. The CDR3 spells CASSGQGLIGEQFF. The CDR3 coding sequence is TGTGCCAGTAGCGGACAGGGGTTGATCGGTGAGCAGTTCTTC.

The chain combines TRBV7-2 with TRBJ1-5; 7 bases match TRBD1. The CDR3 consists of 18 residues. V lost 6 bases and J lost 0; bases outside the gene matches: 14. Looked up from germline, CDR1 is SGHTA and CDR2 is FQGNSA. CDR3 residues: CASSPKGTARVSNQPQHF. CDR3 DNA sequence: TGTGCCAGCAGTCCAAAAGGGACAGCCAGAGTTAGCAATCAGCCCCAGCATTTT.

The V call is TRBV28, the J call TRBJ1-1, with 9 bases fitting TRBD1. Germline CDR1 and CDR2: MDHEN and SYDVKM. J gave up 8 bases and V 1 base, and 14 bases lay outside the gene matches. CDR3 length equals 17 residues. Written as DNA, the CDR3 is TGTGCCAGCAGTTTATTGTCCCTCCGGGACAGGGTCTCCGAAGCTTTCTTT. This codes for CASSLLSLRDRVSEAFF.

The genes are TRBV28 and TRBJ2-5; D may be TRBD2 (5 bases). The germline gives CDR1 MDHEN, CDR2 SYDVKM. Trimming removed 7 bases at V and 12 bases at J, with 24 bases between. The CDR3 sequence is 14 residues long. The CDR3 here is CASTQRFGMASKYF. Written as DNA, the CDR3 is TGTGCCAGCACCCAAAGGTTCGGGATGGCTTCAAAGTACTTC. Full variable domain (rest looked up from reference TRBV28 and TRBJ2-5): DVKVTQSSRYLVKRTGEKVFLECVQDMDHENMFWYRQDPGLGLRLIYFSYDVKMKEKGDIPEGYSVSREKKERFSLILESASTNQTSMYLCASTQRFGMASKYFGPGTRLLVL.